This T cell receptor beta chain comes out of a study of CD8+ T cells in alopecia areata. Overall study: For the treated group, dosing was oral tofacitinib at 5 to 10 mg twice daily. Among treated patients, severity was scored by affected scalp area percentage. Study-wide points: Lesional scalp exceeded normal scalp in clonality, especially in alopecia totalis/universalis. Tofacitinib significantly lowered scalp clonality and expanded CD8+ clones among the top 100.

Treatment: oral pan-JAK inhibitor, 5-10 mg twice daily. Per germline, CDR1 PRHDT and CDR2 FYEKMQ (reference sequence). The V segment lost 5 bases and the J segment 3 bases; nucleotides outside the gene matches: 4. The CDR3 loop spans 14 amino acids. Extracted RNA was reverse transcribed, and the resulting cDNA served as sequencing template. Libraries were prepared by immunoSEQ multiplex PCR; TCRdb keeps only in-frame clonotypes and omits some of them. Of some 200,000 clones listed, roughly 62% are singletons. This clone was counted between two and nine times. Its target is unknown. The chain carries TRBV13 and TRBJ1-1; 9 bases map to TRBD1. Sequencing was performed on CD8+ T cells sorted from blood, taken at week 24, from a patient treated with tofacitinib. The TCR originated in a human donor with alopecia areata. CDR3 in amino acids: CASSTHRGHTEAFF. In DNA form, the CDR3 reads TGTGCCAGCAGCACCCACAGGGGGCACACTGAAGCTTTCTTT.